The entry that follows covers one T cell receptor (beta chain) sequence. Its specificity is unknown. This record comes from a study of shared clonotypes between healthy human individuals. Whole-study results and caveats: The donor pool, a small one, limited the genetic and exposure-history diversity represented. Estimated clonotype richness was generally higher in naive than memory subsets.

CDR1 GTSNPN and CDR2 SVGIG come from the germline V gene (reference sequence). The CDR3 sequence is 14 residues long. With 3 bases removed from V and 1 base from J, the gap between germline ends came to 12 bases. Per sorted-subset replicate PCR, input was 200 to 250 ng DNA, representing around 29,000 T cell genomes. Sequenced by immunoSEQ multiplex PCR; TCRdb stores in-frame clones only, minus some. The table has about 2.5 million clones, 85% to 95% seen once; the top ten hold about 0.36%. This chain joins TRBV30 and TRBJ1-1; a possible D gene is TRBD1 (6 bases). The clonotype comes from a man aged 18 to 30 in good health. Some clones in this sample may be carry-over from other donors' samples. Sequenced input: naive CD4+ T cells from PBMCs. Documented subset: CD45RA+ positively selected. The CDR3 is CAWRVDRPNTEAFF. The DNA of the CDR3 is TGTGCCTGGAGGGTGGACAGACCGAACACTGAAGCTTTCTTT.